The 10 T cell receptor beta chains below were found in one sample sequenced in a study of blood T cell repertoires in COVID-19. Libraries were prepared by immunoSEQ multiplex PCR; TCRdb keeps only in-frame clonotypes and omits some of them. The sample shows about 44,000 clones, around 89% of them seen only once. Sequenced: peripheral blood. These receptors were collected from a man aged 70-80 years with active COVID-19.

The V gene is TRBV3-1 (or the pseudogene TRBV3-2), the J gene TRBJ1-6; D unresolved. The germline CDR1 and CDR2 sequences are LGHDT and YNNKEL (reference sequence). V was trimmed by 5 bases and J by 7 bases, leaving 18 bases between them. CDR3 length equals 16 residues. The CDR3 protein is CASSSPGEVGNSPLHF. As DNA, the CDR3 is TGTGCCAGCAGCTCCCCCGGGGAGGTTGGGAATTCACCCCTCCACTTT.

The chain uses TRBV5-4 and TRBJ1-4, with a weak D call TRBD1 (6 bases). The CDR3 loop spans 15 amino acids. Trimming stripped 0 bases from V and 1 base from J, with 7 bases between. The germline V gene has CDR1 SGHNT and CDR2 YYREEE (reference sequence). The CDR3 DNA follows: TGTGCCAGCAGCTTGGACAGGGAAACTAATGAAAAACTGTTTTTT. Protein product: CASSLDRETNEKLFF.

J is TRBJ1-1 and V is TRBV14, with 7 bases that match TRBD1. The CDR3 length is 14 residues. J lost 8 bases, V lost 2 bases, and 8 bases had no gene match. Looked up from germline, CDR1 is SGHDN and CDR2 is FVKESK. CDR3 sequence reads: CASSQRNRGTEAFF. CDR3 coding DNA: TGTGCCAGCAGCCAAAGGAACAGGGGAACAGAAGCTTTCTTT.

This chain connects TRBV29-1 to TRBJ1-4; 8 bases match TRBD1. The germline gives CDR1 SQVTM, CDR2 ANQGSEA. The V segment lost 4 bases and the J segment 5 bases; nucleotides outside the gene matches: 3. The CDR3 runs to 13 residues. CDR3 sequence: CSVGYRGNEKLFF. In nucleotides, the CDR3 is TGCAGCGTTGGTTACAGGGGGAATGAAAAACTGTTTTTT.

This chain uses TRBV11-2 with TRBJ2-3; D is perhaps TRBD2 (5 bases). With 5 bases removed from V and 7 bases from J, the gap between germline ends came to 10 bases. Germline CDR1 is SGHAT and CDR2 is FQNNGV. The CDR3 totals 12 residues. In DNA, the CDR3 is TGTGCCAGCAGCCAAGAGGGATATACGCAGTATTTT. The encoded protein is CASSQEGYTQYF.

CDR3 residues: CASSTGYEAEAFF. In DNA, the CDR3 is TGTGCCAGCAGTACAGGGTACGAAGCTGAAGCTTTCTTT. The J gene is TRBJ1-1, the V gene TRBV12-3 or TRBV12-4; a weak D match, TRBD1 (6 bases). The CDR3 covers 13 residues. V lost 5 bases to trimming and J lost 6 bases, with 13 bases between them.

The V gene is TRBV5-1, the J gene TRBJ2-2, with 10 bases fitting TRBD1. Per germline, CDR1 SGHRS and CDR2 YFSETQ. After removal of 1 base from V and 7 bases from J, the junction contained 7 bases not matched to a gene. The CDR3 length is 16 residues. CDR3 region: CASSLNPTGGIGELFF. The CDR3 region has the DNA TGCGCCAGCAGCTTGAACCCGACAGGGGGCATCGGGGAGCTGTTTTTT.

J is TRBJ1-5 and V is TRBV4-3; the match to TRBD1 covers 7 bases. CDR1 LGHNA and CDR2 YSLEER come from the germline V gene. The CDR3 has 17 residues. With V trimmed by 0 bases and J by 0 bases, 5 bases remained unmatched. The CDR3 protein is CASSQDLTGYSNQPQHF. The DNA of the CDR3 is TGCGCCAGCAGCCAAGATTTGACAGGGTATAGCAATCAGCCCCAGCATTTT.

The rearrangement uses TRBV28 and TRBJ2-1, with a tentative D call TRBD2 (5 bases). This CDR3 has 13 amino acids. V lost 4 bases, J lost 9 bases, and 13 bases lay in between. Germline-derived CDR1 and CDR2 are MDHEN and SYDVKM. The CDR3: CASSSQRRGEQFF. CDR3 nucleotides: TGTGCCAGCAGTTCTCAGCGGCGCGGTGAGCAGTTCTTC. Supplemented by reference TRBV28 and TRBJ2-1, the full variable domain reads DVKVTQSSRYLVKRTGEKVFLECVQDMDHENMFWYRQDPGLGLRLIYFSYDVKMKEKGDIPEGYSVSREKKERFSLILESASTNQTSMYLCASSSQRRGEQFFGPGTRLTVL.

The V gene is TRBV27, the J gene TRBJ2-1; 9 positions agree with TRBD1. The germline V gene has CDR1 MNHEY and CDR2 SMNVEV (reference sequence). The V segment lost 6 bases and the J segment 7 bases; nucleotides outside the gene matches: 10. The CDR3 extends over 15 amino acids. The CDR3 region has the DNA TGTGCCAGCAGAATAGACAGGGGGTTAGGAAATGAGCAGTTCTTC. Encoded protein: CASRIDRGLGNEQFF.